This T cell receptor beta chain originates from a study of OX40 agonist ivuxolimab in advanced cancers. About the research overall: Every 2 weeks, patients received ivuxolimab intravenously, dosed at 0.01 to 10 mg/kg. Antecedent anti-PD-1, anti-PD-L1 or anti-CTLA-4 therapy was permissible, with under 50% having received some.

A note on this clone: Its antigen is not known.

Sequencing used immunoSEQ multiplex PCR; TCRdb keeps in-frame clones, though not all of them. The table has about 55,000 clones, roughly nine tenths seen once. Study-wide points: CD4+ and CD8+ blood T cells expanded clonally by week 6 at 0.1 to 3.0 mg/kg. The study found that CD8+ T cells averaged more expanded clones than CD4+.

The CDR3 has 14 residues. Germline CDR1 reads LNHDA; CDR2 reads SQIVND (reference sequence). V shed 8 bases and J shed 8 bases, with 19 bases lying between them. The rearrangement uses TRBV19 and TRBJ2-1, with D possibly being TRBD2 (5 bases). The sample was CD4+ or CD8+ T cells sorted from blood, taken in a trial of the OX40 agonist ivuxolimab. The TCR comes from an adult with an advanced solid tumor such as melanoma, head and neck, liver or kidney cancer. The CDR3 region is CASSILRASHEQFF. The CDR3 region has the DNA TGTGCCAGTTCCATTTTGAGGGCGTCGCATGAGCAGTTCTTC.